This T cell receptor beta chain was captured in a study of early T cells in non-severe SARS-CoV-2 infection. TCRdb passed the 5' RACE reads through MiXCR, listing each CDR3 protein once. The sample includes about 100,000 distinct CDR3 sequences, 10% to 15% of them seen just once. CDR3 length: 15 amino acids. Germline lookup yields CDR1 DFQATT and CDR2 SNEGSKA (reference sequence). V was shortened by 0 bases and J by 5 bases, with 16 bases between the two germline ends. The chain uses TRBV20-1 and TRBJ2-5; no clear D gene. This TCR was recovered from an adult who was a healthcare worker with PCR-confirmed SARS-CoV-2 infection or an uninfected control (not recorded which). Sequenced sample: whole blood. For the CDR3, the DNA is TGCAGTGCTAGAGACCCCCTCCGAGGATTGGAGACCCAGTACTTC. Protein product: CSARDPLRGLETQYF.